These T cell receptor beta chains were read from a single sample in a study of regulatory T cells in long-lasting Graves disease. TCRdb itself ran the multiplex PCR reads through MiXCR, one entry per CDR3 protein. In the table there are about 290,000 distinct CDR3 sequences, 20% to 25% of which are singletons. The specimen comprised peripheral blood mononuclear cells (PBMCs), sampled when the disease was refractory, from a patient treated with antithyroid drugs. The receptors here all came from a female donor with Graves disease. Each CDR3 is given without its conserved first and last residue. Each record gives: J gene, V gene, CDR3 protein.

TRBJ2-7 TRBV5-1 ASSLGQGSIYEQY
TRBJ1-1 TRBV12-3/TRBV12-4 ASSRGSGNTEAF
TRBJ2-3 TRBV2 ASRGGRLSTDTQY
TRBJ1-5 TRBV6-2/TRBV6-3 ASSYRELQPQH
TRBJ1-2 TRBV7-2 ASSWGRLGYT
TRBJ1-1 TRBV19 ASSIVGPNTEAF
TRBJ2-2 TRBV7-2 ASSLRGGRTGELF
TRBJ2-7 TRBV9 ASSTWDSEDEQY
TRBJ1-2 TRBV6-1 ASSLTDRVGNYGYT
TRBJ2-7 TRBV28 ASSFPDRGRYEQY
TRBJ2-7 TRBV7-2 ASSNVAGSSYEQY
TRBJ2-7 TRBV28 ASSYYWGLAGGTYEQY
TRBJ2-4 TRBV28 ASSLVVRGQGKQGKNIQY
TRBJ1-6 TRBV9 ASSVDTNSPLH
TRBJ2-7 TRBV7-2 ASSSILSASDEQY
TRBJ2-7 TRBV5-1 ASSLEAGDILEQY
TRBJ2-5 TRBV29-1 SAGGYQETQY
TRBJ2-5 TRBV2 ASSGGLAGAQETQY
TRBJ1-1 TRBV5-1 ASSLWLNTEAF
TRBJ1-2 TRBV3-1 ASSQEGTGGIGYT
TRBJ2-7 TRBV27 ASSLAGGFYEQY
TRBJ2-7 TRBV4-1 ASSQEWDGAYEQY
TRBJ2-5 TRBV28 ASSFEREGIQETQY
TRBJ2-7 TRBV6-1 ASRGRLAGSEQY
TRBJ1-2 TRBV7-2 ASSLATASAFGYT
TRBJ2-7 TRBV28 ASNRRASTYEQY
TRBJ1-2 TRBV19 ASSLLDRGAYGYT
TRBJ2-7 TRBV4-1 ASSQGRLAGGRSYEQY
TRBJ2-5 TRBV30 ASSRATETQY
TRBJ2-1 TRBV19 ASSIELGLGEEQF
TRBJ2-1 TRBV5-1 ASSLPYSKGLEVDEQF